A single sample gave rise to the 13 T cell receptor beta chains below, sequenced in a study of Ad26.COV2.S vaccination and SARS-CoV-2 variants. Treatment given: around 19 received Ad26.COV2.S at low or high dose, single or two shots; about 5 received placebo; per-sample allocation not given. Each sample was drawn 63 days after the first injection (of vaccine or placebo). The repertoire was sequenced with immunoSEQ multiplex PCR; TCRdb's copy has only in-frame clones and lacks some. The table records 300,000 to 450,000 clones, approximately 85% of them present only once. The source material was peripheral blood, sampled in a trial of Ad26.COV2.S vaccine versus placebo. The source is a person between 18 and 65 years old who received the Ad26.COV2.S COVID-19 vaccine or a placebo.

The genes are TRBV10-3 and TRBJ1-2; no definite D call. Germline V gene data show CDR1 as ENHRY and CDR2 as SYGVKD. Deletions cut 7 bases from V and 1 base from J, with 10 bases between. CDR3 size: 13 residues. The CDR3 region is CAITPGLNYGYTF. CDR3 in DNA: TGTGCCATCACCCCGGGCCTTAACTATGGCTACACCTTC.

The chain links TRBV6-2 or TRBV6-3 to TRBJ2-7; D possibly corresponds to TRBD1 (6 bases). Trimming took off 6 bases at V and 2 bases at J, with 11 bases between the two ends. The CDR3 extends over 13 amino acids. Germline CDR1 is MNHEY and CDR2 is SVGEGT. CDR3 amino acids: CASSPQGTYEQYF. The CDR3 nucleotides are TGTGCCAGCAGCCCACAGGGAACCTACGAGCAGTACTTC.

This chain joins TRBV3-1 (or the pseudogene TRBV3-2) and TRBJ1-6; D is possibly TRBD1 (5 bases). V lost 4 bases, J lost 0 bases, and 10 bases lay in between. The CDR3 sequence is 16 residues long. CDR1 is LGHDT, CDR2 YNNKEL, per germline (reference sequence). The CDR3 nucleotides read TGTGCCAGCAGCCTACAGACAGTCTCCTATAATTCACCCCTCCACTTT. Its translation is CASSLQTVSYNSPLHF.

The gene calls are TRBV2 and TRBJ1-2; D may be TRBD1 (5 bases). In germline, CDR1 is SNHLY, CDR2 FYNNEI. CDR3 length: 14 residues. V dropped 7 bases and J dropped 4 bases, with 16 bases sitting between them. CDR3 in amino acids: CASTTPGGFYGYTF. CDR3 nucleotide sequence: TGTGCCAGCACCACCCCGGGGGGTTTCTATGGCTACACCTTC.

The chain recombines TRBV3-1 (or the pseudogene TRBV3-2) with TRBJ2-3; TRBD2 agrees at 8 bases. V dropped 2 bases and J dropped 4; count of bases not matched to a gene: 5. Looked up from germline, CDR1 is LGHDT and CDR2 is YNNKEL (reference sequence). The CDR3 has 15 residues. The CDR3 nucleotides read TGTGCCAGCAGCCAAAGCGGGAGTCGGGCAGATACGCAGTATTTT. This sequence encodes CASSQSGSRADTQYF.

The CDR3 region is CSVGVGGYTNTGELFF. The CDR3, as DNA: TGCAGCGTTGGTGTCGGAGGCTATACAAACACCGGGGAGCTGTTTTTT. The genes are TRBV29-1 and TRBJ2-2; D is possibly TRBD2 (5 bases). The germline V and J ends were trimmed by 4 bases and 2 bases, with 17 bases remaining between them. The germline V gene has CDR1 SQVTM and CDR2 ANQGSEA. The CDR3 runs to 16 residues.

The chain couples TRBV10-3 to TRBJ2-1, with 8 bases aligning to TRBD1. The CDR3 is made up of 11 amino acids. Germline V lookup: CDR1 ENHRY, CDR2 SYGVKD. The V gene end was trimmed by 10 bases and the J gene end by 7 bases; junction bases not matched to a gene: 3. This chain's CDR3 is CATDRDNEQFF. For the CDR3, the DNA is TGTGCCACGGACAGGGATAATGAGCAGTTCTTC.

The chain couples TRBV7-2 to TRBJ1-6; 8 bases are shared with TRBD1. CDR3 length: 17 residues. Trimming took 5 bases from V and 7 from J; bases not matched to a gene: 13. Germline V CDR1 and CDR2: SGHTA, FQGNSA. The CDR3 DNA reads TGTGCCAGCAGCCGGACAGGGACTCTAGGGACGAATTCACCCCTCCACTTT. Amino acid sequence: CASSRTGTLGTNSPLHF.

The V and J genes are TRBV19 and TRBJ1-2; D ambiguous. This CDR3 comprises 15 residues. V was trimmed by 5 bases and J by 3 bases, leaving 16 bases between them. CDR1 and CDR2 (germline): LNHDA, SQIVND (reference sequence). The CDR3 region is CASSGVGRTYYGYTF. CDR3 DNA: TGTGCCAGTAGTGGTGTCGGCAGGACGTACTATGGCTACACCTTC.

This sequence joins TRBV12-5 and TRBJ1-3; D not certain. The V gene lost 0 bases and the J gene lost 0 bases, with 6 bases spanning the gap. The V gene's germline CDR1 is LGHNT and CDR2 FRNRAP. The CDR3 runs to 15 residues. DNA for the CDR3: TGTGCTAGTGGTTTGGTACCGAACTCTGGAAACACCATATATTTT. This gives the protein CASGLVPNSGNTIYF.

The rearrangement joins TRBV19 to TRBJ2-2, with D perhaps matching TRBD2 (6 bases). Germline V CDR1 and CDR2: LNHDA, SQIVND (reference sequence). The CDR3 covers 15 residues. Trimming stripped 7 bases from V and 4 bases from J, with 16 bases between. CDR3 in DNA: TGTGCCAGTAACTCTCAGCCGGGGGTCACCGGGGAGCTGTTTTTT. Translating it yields CASNSQPGVTGELFF.

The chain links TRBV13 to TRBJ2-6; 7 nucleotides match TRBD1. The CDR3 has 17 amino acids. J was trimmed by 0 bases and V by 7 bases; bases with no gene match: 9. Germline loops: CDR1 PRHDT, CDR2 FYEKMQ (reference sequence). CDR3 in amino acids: CASTGQSYYSGANVLTF. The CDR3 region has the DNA TGTGCCAGCACGGGACAGTCTTACTACTCTGGGGCCAACGTCCTGACTTTC.

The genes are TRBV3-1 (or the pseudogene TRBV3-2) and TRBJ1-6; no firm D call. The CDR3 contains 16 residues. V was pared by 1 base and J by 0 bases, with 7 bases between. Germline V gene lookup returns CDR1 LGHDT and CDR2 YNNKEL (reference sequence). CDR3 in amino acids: CASSQGPSSYNSPLHF. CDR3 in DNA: TGTGCCAGCAGCCAAGGACCAAGCTCCTATAATTCACCCCTCCACTTT.